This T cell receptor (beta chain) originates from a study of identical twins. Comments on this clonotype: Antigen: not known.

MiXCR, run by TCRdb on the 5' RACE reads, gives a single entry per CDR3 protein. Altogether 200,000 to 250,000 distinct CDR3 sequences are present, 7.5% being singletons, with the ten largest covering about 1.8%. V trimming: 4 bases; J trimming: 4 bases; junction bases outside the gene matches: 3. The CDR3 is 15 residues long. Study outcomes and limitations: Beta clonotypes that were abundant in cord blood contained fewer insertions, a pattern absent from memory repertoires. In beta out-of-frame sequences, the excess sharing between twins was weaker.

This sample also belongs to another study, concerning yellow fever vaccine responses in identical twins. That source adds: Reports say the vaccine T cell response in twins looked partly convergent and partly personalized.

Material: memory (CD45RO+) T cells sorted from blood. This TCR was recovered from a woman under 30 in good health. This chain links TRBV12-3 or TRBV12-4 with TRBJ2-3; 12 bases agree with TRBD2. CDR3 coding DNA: TGTGCCAGCAGTTCGGGACTAGCGGGTTCAGATACGCAGTATTTT. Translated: CASSSGLAGSDTQYF.